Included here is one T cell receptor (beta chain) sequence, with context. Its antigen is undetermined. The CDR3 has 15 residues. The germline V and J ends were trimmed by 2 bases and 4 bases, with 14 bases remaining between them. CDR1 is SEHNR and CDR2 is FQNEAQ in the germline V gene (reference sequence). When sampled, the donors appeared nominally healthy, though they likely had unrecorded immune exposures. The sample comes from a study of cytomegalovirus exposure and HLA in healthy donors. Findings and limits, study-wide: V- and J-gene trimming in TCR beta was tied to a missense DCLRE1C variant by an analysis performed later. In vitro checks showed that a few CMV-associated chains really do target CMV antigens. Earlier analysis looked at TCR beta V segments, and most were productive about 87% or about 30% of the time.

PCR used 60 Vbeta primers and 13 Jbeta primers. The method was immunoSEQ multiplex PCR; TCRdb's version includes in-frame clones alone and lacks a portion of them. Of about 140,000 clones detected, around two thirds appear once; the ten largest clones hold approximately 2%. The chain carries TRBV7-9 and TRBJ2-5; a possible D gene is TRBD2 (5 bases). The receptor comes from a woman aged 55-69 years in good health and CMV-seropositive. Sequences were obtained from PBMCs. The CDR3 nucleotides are TGTGCCAGCAGCTTACCCGGGATTGAGGGAGAGACCCAGTACTTC. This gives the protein CASSLPGIEGETQYF.